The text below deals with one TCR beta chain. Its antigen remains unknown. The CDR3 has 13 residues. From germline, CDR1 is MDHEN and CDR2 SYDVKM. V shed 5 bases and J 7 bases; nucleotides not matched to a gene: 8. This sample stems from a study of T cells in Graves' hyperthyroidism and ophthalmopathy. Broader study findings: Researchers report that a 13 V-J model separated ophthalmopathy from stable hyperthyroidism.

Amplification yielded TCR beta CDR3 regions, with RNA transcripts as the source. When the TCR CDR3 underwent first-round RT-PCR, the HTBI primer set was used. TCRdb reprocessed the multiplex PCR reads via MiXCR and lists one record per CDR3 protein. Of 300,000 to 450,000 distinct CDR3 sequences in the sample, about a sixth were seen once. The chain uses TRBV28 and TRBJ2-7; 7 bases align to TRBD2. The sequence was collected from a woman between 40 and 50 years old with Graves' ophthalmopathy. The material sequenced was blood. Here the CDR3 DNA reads TGTGCCAGCAGTACGCCCGGGGGGAGGGAGCAGTACTTC. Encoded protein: CASSTPGGREQYF.